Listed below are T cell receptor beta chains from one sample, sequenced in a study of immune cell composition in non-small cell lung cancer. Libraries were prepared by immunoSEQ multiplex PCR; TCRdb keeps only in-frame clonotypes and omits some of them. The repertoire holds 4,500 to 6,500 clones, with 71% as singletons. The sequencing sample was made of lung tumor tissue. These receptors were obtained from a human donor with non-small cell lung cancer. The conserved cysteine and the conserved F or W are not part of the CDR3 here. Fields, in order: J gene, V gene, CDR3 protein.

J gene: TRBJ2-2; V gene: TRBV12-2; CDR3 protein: ASRLRGGATDTGELF
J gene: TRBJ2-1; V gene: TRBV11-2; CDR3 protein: ASSLAGGYNEQF
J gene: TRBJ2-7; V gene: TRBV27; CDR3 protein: ASSSSRDIFYEQY
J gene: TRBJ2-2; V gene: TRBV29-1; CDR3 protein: SAARWTGRGSGELF
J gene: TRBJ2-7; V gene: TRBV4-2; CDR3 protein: ASSQDRGASGEQY
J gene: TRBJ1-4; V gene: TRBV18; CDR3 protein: ASSPSGQGTSNEKLF
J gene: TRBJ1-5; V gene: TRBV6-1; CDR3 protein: ASSESVGGSQPQH
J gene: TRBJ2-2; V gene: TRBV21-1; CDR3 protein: ASSKAPSGSGTGELF
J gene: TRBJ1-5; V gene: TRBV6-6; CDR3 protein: ASTPNYSNQPQH
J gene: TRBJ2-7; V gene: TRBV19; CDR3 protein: ASSSPTSSYEQY
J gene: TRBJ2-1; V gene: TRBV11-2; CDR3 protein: ASSPLAGGNEQF
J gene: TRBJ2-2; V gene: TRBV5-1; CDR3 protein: ASSLVETGELF
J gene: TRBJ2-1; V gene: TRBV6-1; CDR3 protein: ASGGSSGSYNEQF
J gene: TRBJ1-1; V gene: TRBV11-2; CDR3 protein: ASSAGLNTEAF
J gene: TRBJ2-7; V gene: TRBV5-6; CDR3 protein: ASSLAATPSKQY
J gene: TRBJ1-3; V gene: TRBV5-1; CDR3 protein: ASSQGHRDYSGNTIY
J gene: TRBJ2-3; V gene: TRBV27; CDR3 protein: ASSYGSKKTDTQY
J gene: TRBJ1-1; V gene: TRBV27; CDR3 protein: ASSFSRTGNTEAF
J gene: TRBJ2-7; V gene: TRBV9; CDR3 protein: ASSQGLAPSYEQY
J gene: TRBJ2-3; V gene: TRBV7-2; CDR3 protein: ASSYTSFPRDTQY
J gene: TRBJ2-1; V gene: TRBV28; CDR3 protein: ASMPPGTSGNEQF
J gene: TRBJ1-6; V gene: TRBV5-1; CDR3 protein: ASRPTTGSDSPLH
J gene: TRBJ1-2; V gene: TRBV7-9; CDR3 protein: ASKGQAANYGYT
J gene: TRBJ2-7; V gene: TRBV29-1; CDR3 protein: SVAGGFLYEQY
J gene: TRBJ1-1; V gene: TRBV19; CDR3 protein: ASRGQGNTEAF
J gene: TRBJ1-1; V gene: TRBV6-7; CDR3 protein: ASSWHRDLREAF
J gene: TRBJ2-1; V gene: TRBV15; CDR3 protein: ATSSGLNNEQF
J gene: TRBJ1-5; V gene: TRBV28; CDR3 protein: ASSLGGARGNQPQH
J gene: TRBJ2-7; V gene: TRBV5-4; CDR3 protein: ASSLTGGEYEQY
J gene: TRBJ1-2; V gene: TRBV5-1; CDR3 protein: ASRLRDSYNYGYT
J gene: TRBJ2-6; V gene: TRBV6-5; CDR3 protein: ASRTGSSGANVLT
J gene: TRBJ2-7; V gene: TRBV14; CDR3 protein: ASSQQDREFYSYEQY
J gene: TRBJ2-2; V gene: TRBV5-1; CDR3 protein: ASRQGDTGELF
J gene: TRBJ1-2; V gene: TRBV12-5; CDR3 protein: ASAPLVEARHYGYT
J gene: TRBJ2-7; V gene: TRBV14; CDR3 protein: ASSQYLAGGSYEQY
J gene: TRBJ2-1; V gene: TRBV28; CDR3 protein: ASSSPGRYNEQF
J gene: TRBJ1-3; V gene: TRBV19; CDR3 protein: ASSPLVGGSGNTIY
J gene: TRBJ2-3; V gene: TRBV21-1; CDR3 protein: ASPSRGREY
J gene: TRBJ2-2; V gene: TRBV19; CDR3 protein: ASRSEREYTGELF
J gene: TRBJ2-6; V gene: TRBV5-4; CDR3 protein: AYRTSGANVLT
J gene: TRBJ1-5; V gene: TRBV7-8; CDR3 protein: ASSLGGDQRNQPQH
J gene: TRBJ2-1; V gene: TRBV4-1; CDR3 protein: ASSQGTSGSGEQF
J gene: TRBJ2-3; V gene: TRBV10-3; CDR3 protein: AISERGYTDTQY
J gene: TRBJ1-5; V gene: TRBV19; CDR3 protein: ASSITGSGQPQH
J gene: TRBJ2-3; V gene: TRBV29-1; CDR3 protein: SVNGGNPSLGTDTQY
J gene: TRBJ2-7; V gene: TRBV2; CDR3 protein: ASKVGDYEQY
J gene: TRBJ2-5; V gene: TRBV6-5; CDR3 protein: ASSPGASGRETQY
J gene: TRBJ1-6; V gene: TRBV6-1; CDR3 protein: ASSESRGQGISPLH
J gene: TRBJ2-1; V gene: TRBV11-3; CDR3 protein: ASSPGLHNEQF